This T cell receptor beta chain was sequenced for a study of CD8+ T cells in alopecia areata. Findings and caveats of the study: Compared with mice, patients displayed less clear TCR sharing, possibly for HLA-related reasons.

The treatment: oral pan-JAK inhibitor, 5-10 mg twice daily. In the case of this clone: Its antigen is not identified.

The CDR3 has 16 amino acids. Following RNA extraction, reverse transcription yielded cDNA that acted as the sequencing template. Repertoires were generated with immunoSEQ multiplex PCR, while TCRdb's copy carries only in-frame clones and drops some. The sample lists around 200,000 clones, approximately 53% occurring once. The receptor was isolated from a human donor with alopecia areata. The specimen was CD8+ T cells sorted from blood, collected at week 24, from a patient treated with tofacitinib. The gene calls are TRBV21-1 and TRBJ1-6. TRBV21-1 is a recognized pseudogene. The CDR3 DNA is TGTGCCAGCAGCAAACATTGGAGGGTACCGAATTCACCCCTCCACTTT. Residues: CASSKHWRVPNSPLHF.